Sequencing of this TCR beta chain was carried out in a study of radiotherapy plus CTLA-4 blockade in lung cancer. Method: immunoSEQ multiplex PCR; TCRdb's copy keeps in-frame clones and lacks some. This sample yields about 120,000 clones, of which roughly 74% are seen a single time; roughly 5.2% belongs to the top ten. The V gene end was trimmed by 0 bases and the J gene end by 7 bases; junction bases not matched to a gene: 6. The CDR3 covers 16 residues. Germline values: CDR1 MNHEY, CDR2 SVGAGI. As regards this clone: Its specificity is unknown.

Study-wide results and limits: Some TCR clones had been derived from tumors. These clones expanded in peripheral blood after radiotherapy plus ipilimumab.

This sequence was found in a human donor with non-small cell lung cancer who had a partial response to radiotherapy plus ipilimumab. Sample: peripheral blood, taken from a patient treated with radiotherapy plus ipilimumab. This chain connects TRBV6-5 to TRBJ1-5, with 10 nucleotides matching TRBD1. In nucleotides, the CDR3 is TGTGCCAGCAGTTACTCTTGGACAGGGGGGGGACAGCCCCAGCATTTT. It specifies CASSYSWTGGGQPQHF.